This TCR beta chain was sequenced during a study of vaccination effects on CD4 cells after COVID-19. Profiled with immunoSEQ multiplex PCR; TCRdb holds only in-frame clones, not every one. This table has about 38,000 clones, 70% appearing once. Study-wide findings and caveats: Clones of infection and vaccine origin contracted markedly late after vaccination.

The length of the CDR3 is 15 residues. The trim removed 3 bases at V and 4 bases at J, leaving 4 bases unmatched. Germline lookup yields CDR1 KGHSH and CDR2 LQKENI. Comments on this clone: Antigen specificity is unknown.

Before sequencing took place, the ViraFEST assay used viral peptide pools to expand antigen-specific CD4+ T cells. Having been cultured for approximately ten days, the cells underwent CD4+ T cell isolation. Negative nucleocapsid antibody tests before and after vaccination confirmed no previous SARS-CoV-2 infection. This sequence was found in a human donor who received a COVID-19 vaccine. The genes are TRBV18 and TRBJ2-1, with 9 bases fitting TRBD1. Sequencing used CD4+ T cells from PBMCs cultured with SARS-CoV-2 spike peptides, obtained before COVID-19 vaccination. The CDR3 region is CASSPPGQGYNEQFF. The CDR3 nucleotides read TGTGCCAGCTCACCTCCGGGACAGGGTTACAATGAGCAGTTCTTC.